Below are 14 T cell receptor beta chains sequenced from a single sample in a study of blood T cell repertoires in COVID-19. The assay was immunoSEQ multiplex PCR, and TCRdb's table has in-frame clones only and misses some. The top ten hold less than 9.5% of the sample, which has about 310,000 clones, over 85% seen once. The source material was PBMCs or T cells enriched from blood (not recorded which). Every receptor here comes from a young woman who had recovered from COVID-19.

This sequence joins TRBV2 and TRBJ2-7; no definite D call. This CDR3 has 16 amino acids. Trimming stripped 0 bases from V and 5 bases from J, with 17 bases between. The V gene's germline CDR1 is SNHLY and CDR2 FYNNEI. The CDR3 bases are TGTGCCAGCAGTGAAGCACCCCGCCTTTCCCAGGACGAGCAGTACTTC. Encoded protein: CASSEAPRLSQDEQYF. Filled out from reference TRBV2 and TRBJ2-7, the complete variable domain reads EPEVTQTPSHQVTQMGQEVILRCVPISNHLYFYWYRQILGQKVEFLVSFYNNEISEKSEIFDDQFSVERPDGSNFTLKIRSTKLEDSAMYFCASSEAPRLSQDEQYFGPGTRLTVT.

This chain uses TRBV7-9 with TRBJ1-2; 10 bases map to TRBD1. V lost 7 bases, J lost 4 bases, and 12 bases stayed unmatched. The germline gives CDR1 SEHNR, CDR2 FQNEAQ (reference sequence). CDR3 size: 16 residues. The CDR3 sequence: CASNPPPGQGGYGYTF. The CDR3, as DNA: TGTGCCAGCAACCCTCCCCCCGGACAGGGGGGCTATGGCTACACCTTC.

The rearrangement links TRBV7-2 to TRBJ2-2; TRBD1 is a possible D gene (6 bases). Deletions cut 4 bases from V and 0 bases from J, with 15 bases between. From germline, CDR1 is SGHTA and CDR2 FQGNSA. The CDR3 loop spans 17 amino acids. The DNA of the CDR3 is TGTGCCAGCAGCTCCGGGACATTTGGATCGAACACCGGGGAGCTGTTTTTT. This encodes CASSSGTFGSNTGELFF.

This chain uses TRBV5-5 with TRBJ1-2; tentatively, D is TRBD1 (6 bases). The CDR3 extends over 17 amino acids. Trimming took 0 bases from V and 4 from J, leaving 19 bases between them. The germline V gene has CDR1 SGHKS and CDR2 YYEKEE (reference sequence). CDR3 protein: CASSLELGSDRFYGYTF. The CDR3 region has the DNA TGTGCCAGCAGCTTGGAGTTAGGTAGCGACAGGTTCTATGGCTACACCTTC.

The gene calls are TRBV19 and TRBJ2-5, with 10 positions matching TRBD2. The CDR3 is made up of 15 amino acids. Germline CDR1 is LNHDA and CDR2 is SQIVND (reference sequence). The trim removed 5 bases at V and 1 base at J, leaving 4 bases unmatched. In DNA form, the CDR3 reads TGTGCCAGTAGTCGGACTAGCGGACTCCAAGAGACCCAGTACTTC. Residues: CASSRTSGLQETQYF.

This clone showed up just once. CDR3 region: CASSIQGPLAGGKTYEQYF. The CDR3 nucleotides are TGTGCCAGTAGTATACAAGGGCCCCTAGCGGGAGGGAAAACGTACGAGCAGTACTTC. V usage is TRBV19 and J usage is TRBJ2-7; 12 positions agree with TRBD2. The CDR3 consists of 19 residues. Germline values: CDR1 LNHDA, CDR2 SQIVND (reference sequence). Unmatched junction bases numbered 15, after V lost 2 bases and J lost 4 bases.

The chain carries TRBV4-2 and TRBJ1-3, with a weak D call TRBD1 (6 bases). The germline gives CDR1 LGHNA, CDR2 YNFKEQ. The V and J ends lost 5 bases and 3 bases respectively, with 14 bases between them. The CDR3 totals 15 residues. The CDR3 nucleotides are TGTGCCAGCAGCTCACAAACAGGGTTTGGAAACACCATATATTTT. The encoded protein is CASSSQTGFGNTIYF.

This clone was picked up one time. J is TRBJ1-2 and V is TRBV7-9; 7 bases are shared with TRBD1. The V and J ends lost 8 bases and 6 bases, in that order; junction bases with no gene match: 6. Germline lookup yields CDR1 SEHNR and CDR2 FQNEAQ (reference sequence). The CDR3 runs 12 residues. CDR3: CASSGGTNGYTF. The CDR3 DNA reads TGTGCCAGCTCAGGGGGGACGAATGGCTACACCTTC.

This clone was seen more than once but under ten times. Other DNA sequences within the sample encode an identical CDR3. The chain joins TRBV18 to TRBJ2-7; 7 bases align to TRBD1. V lost 0 bases and J lost 4; bases outside the gene matches: 3. Germline V gives CDR1 KGHSH, CDR2 LQKENI. The CDR3 is 14 amino acids. The CDR3 DNA sequence: TGTGCCAGCTCACCACCGGGACAGCCATACGAGCAGTACTTC. This encodes CASSPPGQPYEQYF.

The rearrangement links TRBV13 to TRBJ1-2, with unresolved D. Trimming removed 8 bases at V and 2 bases at J, with 9 bases between. Germline-derived CDR1 and CDR2 are PRHDT and FYEKMQ (reference sequence). The CDR3 is 12 residues long. The CDR3 sequence: CASAEGNYGYTF. The CDR3 DNA reads as TGTGCCAGCGCTGAGGGAAACTATGGCTACACCTTC.

This clone was detected a few times. The V gene is TRBV7-2, the J gene TRBJ2-1; 14 nucleotides agree with TRBD2. V shed 6 bases, J shed 9 bases, and the junction held 7 bases outside the gene matches. Germline CDR1 reads SGHTA; CDR2 reads FQGNSA. The CDR3 runs to 15 residues. The CDR3 loop reads CASRLGTSGSTEQFF. CDR3 nucleotide sequence: TGTGCCAGCAGACTTGGGACTAGCGGGAGTACTGAGCAGTTCTTC.

V and J are TRBV19 and TRBJ1-2, with D possibly matching TRBD1 (6 bases). Germline V CDR1 and CDR2: LNHDA, SQIVND (reference sequence). V was clipped by 7 bases and J by 3 bases, with 9 bases between them. CDR3 size: 12 residues. As DNA, the CDR3 is TGTGCCAGTAAGCGGACAGACTATGGCTACACCTTC. It is translated as CASKRTDYGYTF.

This sequence joins TRBV30 and TRBJ1-4; D gene ambiguous. Trimming removed 0 bases from V and 3 bases from J, with 8 bases in between. There are 14 residues in the CDR3. CDR1 and CDR2 (germline): GTSNPN, SVGIG (reference sequence). The CDR3 DNA follows: TGTGCCTGGAGTGTAGCCGGGGCTAATGAAAAACTGTTTTTT. Translated, it gives CAWSVAGANEKLFF. Drawing the rest from reference TRBV30 and TRBJ1-4, the complete variable domain is SQTIHQWPATLVQPVGSPLSLECTVEGTSNPNLYWYRQAAGRGLQLLFYSVGIGQISSEVPQNLSASRPQDRQFILSSKKLLLSDSGFYLCAWSVAGANEKLFFGSGTQLSVL.

The chain recombines TRBV19 with TRBJ2-1, with 8 nucleotides matching TRBD2. The CDR3 totals 14 residues. In germline, CDR1 is LNHDA, CDR2 SQIVND (reference sequence). Trimming took 1 base from V and 6 from J; bases not matched to a gene: 2. CDR3 bases: TGTGCCAGTAGTATAGCGCTAGCGGGCAATGAGCAGTTCTTC. It translates to CASSIALAGNEQFF.